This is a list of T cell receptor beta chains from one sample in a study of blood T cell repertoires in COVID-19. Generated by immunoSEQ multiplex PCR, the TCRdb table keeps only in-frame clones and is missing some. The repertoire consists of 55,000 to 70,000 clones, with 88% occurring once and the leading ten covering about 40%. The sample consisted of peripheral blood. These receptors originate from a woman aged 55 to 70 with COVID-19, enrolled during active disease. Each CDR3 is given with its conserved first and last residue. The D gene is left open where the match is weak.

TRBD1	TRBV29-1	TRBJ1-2	TGCAGCGCAGGACAGGAGGCTGGCTACACCTTC	CSAGQEAGYTF
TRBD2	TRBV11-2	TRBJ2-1	TGTGCCAGCAGCCCAAGCGGGACCTTTTTCAATGAGCAGTTCTTC	CASSPSGTFFNEQFF
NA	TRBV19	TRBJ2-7	TGTGCCAGTAGCCCCAACGGGGGACCCGCCTACGAGCAGTACTTC	CASSPNGGPAYEQYF
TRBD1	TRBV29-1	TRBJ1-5	TGCAGCGTTGTGTGGGGACAGGGGCTATATAGCAATCAGCCCCAGCATTTT	CSVVWGQGLYSNQPQHF
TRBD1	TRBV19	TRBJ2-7	TGTGCCAGTAGTATAGGACAGGGAGCCTACGAGCAGTACTTC	CASSIGQGAYEQYF
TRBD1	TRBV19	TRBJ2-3	TGTGCCAGTAGTAGAGGGGAAGGGACAGGATCAGATACGCAGTATTTT	CASSRGEGTGSDTQYF
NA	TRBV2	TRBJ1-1	TGTGCCTCTAGGGGGAGGGAGAACACTGAAGCTTTCTTT	CASRGRENTEAFF
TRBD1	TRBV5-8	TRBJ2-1	TGTGCCAGCAGCCGGGGGACAGGATACTACAATGAGCAGTTCTTC	CASSRGTGYYNEQFF
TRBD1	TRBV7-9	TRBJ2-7	TGTGCCAGCCTCTCTACGGGACAGGGGGACTACGAGCAGTACTTC	CASLSTGQGDYEQYF
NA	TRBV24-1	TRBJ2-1	TGTGCCACCAGTGATTTGCACAGGTACAATGAGCAGTTCTTC	CATSDLHRYNEQFF
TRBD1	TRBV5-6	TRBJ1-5	TGTGCCAGCAGCATACTAAGGGACAGGGGGCATAGCAATCAGCCCCAGCATTTT	CASSILRDRGHSNQPQHF
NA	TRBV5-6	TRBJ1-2	TGTGCCAGCAGCTTGGACAGTCGAGGCTACACCTTC	CASSLDSRGYTF
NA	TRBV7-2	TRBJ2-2	TGTGCCAGCAGCTTCGGGACAACTAAGACCGGGGAGCTGTTTTTT	CASSFGTTKTGELFF